The 9 T cell receptor beta chains reported below all come from one sample, sequenced in a study of T-cell reconstitution after alpha-beta-depleted transplantation in children. TCRbeta library construction was performed incorporating unique molecular identifiers. Each CDR3 protein is one row after TCRdb ran MiXCR on the PCR reads. The sample has about 500,000 distinct CDR3 sequences; around 10% are singletons. Sequences were derived from PBMCs, mostly from graft donor cells, sampled 180 days after TCRalphabeta/CD19-depleted stem cell transplant. Source of these receptors: a female patient aged 2-15 years who had a stem cell transplant for aplastic anemia, so the T cells may come from the graft donor.

The V and J genes are TRBV15 and TRBJ1-2, with 9 bases identical to TRBD1. This CDR3 comprises 15 residues. V was clipped by 0 bases and J by 5 bases; unmatched bases: 4. The germline gives CDR1 LNHNV, CDR2 YYDKDF (reference sequence). CDR3 sequence: CATSRDSGQGYGYTF. Here the CDR3 DNA reads TGTGCCACCAGCAGAGATAGCGGACAGGGGTATGGCTACACCTTC.

The sample holds a few counts of this clonotype. The rearrangement uses TRBV7-6 and TRBJ2-1; no clear D gene. The germline V and J ends were trimmed by 1 base and 6 bases, with 13 bases remaining between them. Germline V gene data show CDR1 as SGHVS and CDR2 as FNYEAQ. The CDR3 runs 15 residues. The CDR3 bases are TGTGCCAGCAGCTTAGGGAGTTGGGTAGCCAATGAGCAGTTCTTC. This translates into CASSLGSWVANEQFF.

In this sample, this clonotype turned up many times. This chain joins TRBV20-1 and TRBJ1-5; maybe TRBD1 (6 bases). Trimming cost V 6 bases and J 10 bases, with 25 bases left between them. The germline V gene has CDR1 DFQATT and CDR2 SNEGSKA (reference sequence). The CDR3 covers 15 residues. The CDR3 DNA reads TGCAGTGCCTTCATCTCCGGGACATCTGAGGCACCCCAGCATTTT. This encodes CSAFISGTSEAPQHF.

The rearrangement uses TRBV18 and TRBJ2-1; D may match TRBD1 or TRBD2 (5 bases each). Trimming took 2 bases from V and 3 from J, leaving 14 bases between them. The CDR3 is 16 residues long. Germline values: CDR1 KGHSH, CDR2 LQKENI. In DNA, the CDR3 is TGTGCCAGCTCACCAAAGAACCGAGGGGTCTACAATGAGCAGTTCTTC. Encoded protein: CASSPKNRGVYNEQFF. Full variable domain (rest looked up from reference TRBV18 and TRBJ2-1): NAGVMQNPRHLVRRRGQEARLRCSPMKGHSHVYWYRQLPEEGLKFMVYLQKENIIDESGMPKERFSAEFPKEGPSILRIQQVVRGDSAAYFCASSPKNRGVYNEQFFGPGTRLTVL.

The chain carries TRBV5-1 and TRBJ1-4; 8 bases match TRBD1. V shed 4 bases and J 4 bases; nucleotides not matched to a gene: 9. CDR1 is SGHRS, CDR2 YFSETQ, per germline. This CDR3 is 16 amino acids long. Here the CDR3 reads CASSLTGVWDNEKLFF. The DNA of the CDR3 is TGCGCCAGCAGCCTGACAGGGGTCTGGGATAATGAAAAACTGTTTTTT.

The count of this clonotype is one. CDR3 bases: TGTGCCAGCAGCTTAATGTCCCCGGGCGAGCAGTACGTC. Translation gives CASSLMSPGEQYV. The V gene is TRBV7-9, the J gene TRBJ2-7; unclear D gene. The germline V and J ends were trimmed by 2 bases and 6 bases, with 11 bases remaining between them. The CDR3 has 13 residues. Germline V gene sequence: CDR1 SEHNR, CDR2 FQNEAQ (reference sequence).

This clonotype was recorded only once. The chain carries TRBV20-1 and TRBJ1-1; no clear D gene. V was clipped by 5 bases and J by 2 bases, with 9 bases between them. The germline CDR1 and CDR2 sequences are DFQATT and SNEGSKA (reference sequence). This CDR3 is 12 amino acids long. The CDR3 protein is CSALPHNTEAFF. DNA for the CDR3: TGCAGTGCTCTCCCCCATAACACTGAAGCTTTCTTT.

The chain uses TRBV20-1 and TRBJ1-4, with D unclear. The CDR3 has 15 residues. V was cut by 1 base and J by 2 bases, with 11 bases left in between. Germline CDR1 is DFQATT and CDR2 is SNEGSKA (reference sequence). The CDR3 sequence: CSARGLFDTNEKLFF. CDR3 DNA sequence: TGCAGTGCTAGAGGACTTTTTGATACTAATGAAAAACTGTTTTTT.

The genes are TRBV20-1 and TRBJ2-2, with D tentatively TRBD2 (5 bases). V was shortened by 3 bases and J by 1 base, with 18 bases between the two germline ends. Germline V gene lookup returns CDR1 DFQATT and CDR2 SNEGSKA (reference sequence). This CDR3 region has 17 residues. For the CDR3, the DNA is TGCAGTGCTAGGGATCTCTACGGGAAGAAGAACACCGGGGAGCTGTTTTTT. It translates to CSARDLYGKKNTGELFF.